The 30 T cell receptor beta chains presented below share a single source sample, sequenced in a study of graft-versus-host responses after intestinal transplantation. The antigens of these receptors remain unknown. The table came from immunoSEQ multiplex PCR; TCRdb's copy has only in-frame clones and leaves some out. This sample yields some 120,000 clones, of which roughly nine tenths are seen a single time; roughly 0.23% belongs to the top ten. The sequenced sample was unstimulated CD4+ T cells sorted from spleen or lymph node cells, obtained before transplant. The receptors come from a human donor who was the organ donor for an intestinal transplant.

This chain links TRBV19 with TRBJ1-5; 8 bases align to TRBD1. Germline V gene sequence: CDR1 LNHDA, CDR2 SQIVND (reference sequence). CDR3 size: 16 residues. The trim removed 3 bases at V and 10 bases at J, leaving 14 bases unmatched. The chain's CDR3 is CASSITFSGQAGPQHF. As DNA, the CDR3 is TGTGCCAGTAGTATTACTTTTTCGGGACAGGCGGGCCCCCAGCATTTT.

V usage is TRBV12-5 and J usage is TRBJ1-2; tentative D call: TRBD1 (5 bases). Germline V CDR1 and CDR2: LGHNT, FRNRAP. The germline V and J ends were trimmed by 2 bases and 2 bases, with 12 bases remaining between them. The CDR3 extends over 15 amino acids. The CDR3 loop reads CASGLQQGTNYGYTF. The CDR3 nucleotides are TGTGCTAGTGGTTTGCAACAAGGGACGAACTATGGCTACACCTTC.

The V gene is TRBV6-6, the J gene TRBJ1-2, with D uncertain. V dropped 2 bases and J dropped 0 bases, with 7 bases sitting between them. Germline V gene sequence: CDR1 MNHNY, CDR2 SVGAGI (reference sequence). The CDR3 length is 14 residues. In DNA, the CDR3 is TGTGCCAGCAGTTACGGGGTAACTAACTATGGCTACACCTTC. This codes for CASSYGVTNYGYTF.

The CDR3 protein is CASRGTGGGHYEQYF. In DNA, the CDR3 is TGTGCCAGCAGGGGGACAGGGGGCGGGCACTACGAGCAGTACTTC. The V gene is TRBV28, the J gene TRBJ2-7; 12 bases match TRBD1. The junction had 6 bases not matched to a gene; V was cut back by 6 bases and J by 3 bases. Germline CDR1 is MDHEN and CDR2 is SYDVKM. The CDR3 runs to 15 residues.

For the CDR3, the DNA is TGTGCCAGCAGCTCGACCGGAAAAATAGATACGCAGTATTTT. Translating it yields CASSSTGKIDTQYF. The V gene is TRBV5-4, the J gene TRBJ2-3; no clear D. The CDR3 extends over 14 amino acids. CDR1 SGHNT and CDR2 YYREEE come from the germline V gene (reference sequence). V dropped 3 bases and J dropped 5 bases, with 13 bases sitting between them.

This clone is a singleton in its sample. The V call is TRBV10-3, the J call TRBJ2-7; D possibly corresponds to TRBD1 (5 bases). The CDR3 totals 15 residues. CDR1 ENHRY and CDR2 SYGVKD come from the germline V gene. V was trimmed by 2 bases and J by 2 bases, leaving 13 bases between them. DNA of the CDR3: TGTGCCATCAGTGAGGGGATGACAGTTCCCTACGAGCAGTACTTC. This sequence encodes CAISEGMTVPYEQYF.

The chain recombines TRBV5-1 with TRBJ2-2; 7 bases are shared with TRBD2. CDR1 is SGHRS, CDR2 YFSETQ, per germline. CDR3 length equals 15 residues. The V and J ends lost 5 bases and 6 bases, in that order; junction bases with no gene match: 10. CDR3 DNA: TGCGCCAGCAGTACGACTAGCCCGATGGCCGGGGAGCTGTTTTTT. It translates to CASSTTSPMAGELFF.

This chain joins TRBV4-1 and TRBJ1-4; unclear D gene. Trimming removed 5 bases from V and 7 bases from J, with 11 bases in between. The CDR3 spans 13 residues. From germline, CDR1 is MGHRA and CDR2 YSYEKL. CDR3 coding DNA: TGCGCCAGCAGCAGAGCCCGAGGTGAAAAACTGTTTTTT. Translated, it gives CASSRARGEKLFF.

The rearrangement joins TRBV27 to TRBJ1-2; 10 nucleotides match TRBD1. From germline, CDR1 is MNHEY and CDR2 SMNVEV (reference sequence). CDR3 length equals 15 residues. Germline trimming cut 6 bases from V and 4 bases from J; bases unmatched to any gene: 8. The CDR3 here is CASRASGTGVYGYTF. The CDR3 DNA sequence: TGTGCCAGCAGGGCCTCCGGGACAGGGGTCTATGGCTACACCTTC.

This rearrangement joins TRBV6-1 to TRBJ2-1, with TRBD2 matching over 11 bases. V gave up 5 bases and J gave up 6 bases; unmatched junction bases: 3. Germline lookup yields CDR1 MNHNS and CDR2 SASEGT. This CDR3 has 14 residues. For the CDR3, the DNA is TGTGCCAGCAGTCTAGCGGGAGGTGGCAATGAGCAGTTCTTC. As protein: CASSLAGGGNEQFF.

V gene TRBV5-1 combines with J gene TRBJ2-7, with a tentative D call TRBD2 (6 bases). This CDR3 is built from 14 residues. V was shortened by 0 bases and J by 7 bases, with 14 bases between the two germline ends. CDR1 SGHRS and CDR2 YFSETQ come from the germline V gene. Here the CDR3 reads CASSLALAASEQYF. CDR3 coding DNA: TGCGCCAGCAGCTTGGCCTTAGCGGCCTCGGAGCAGTACTTC.

The chain joins TRBV7-9 to TRBJ1-1; 8 positions agree with TRBD1. This CDR3 is 15 amino acids long. Germline CDR1 is SEHNR and CDR2 is FQNEAQ (reference sequence). Unmatched junction bases numbered 7, after V lost 4 bases and J lost 3 bases. The CDR3 reads CASSSPGQAYTEAFF. The CDR3 DNA reads TGTGCCAGCAGCTCTCCGGGACAGGCGTACACTGAAGCTTTCTTT.

The J gene is TRBJ1-2, the V gene TRBV27; 10 bases map to TRBD1. The CDR3 is made up of 15 amino acids. Germline loops: CDR1 MNHEY, CDR2 SMNVEV (reference sequence). The trim removed 7 bases at V and 5 bases at J, leaving 10 bases unmatched. CDR3 sequence reads: CASMGRQGAKYGYTF. The CDR3 DNA follows: TGTGCCAGCATGGGGAGACAGGGGGCGAAGTATGGCTACACCTTC.

V is TRBV6-5 and J is TRBJ1-2; 7 nucleotides align to TRBD1. Germline V lookup: CDR1 MNHEY, CDR2 SVGAGI. The CDR3 contains 13 residues. Trimming took 6 bases from V and 4 from J; bases not matched to a gene: 5. CDR3 sequence: CASRYRGGYGYTF. As DNA, the CDR3 is TGTGCCAGCAGATACAGGGGCGGCTATGGCTACACCTTC.

This clone was detected only once. Other DNA sequences in the sample encode the same CDR3. The V gene is TRBV19, the J gene TRBJ2-2, with 8 nucleotides matching TRBD2. The CDR3 contains 15 residues. The ends lost 7 bases at V and 1 base at J; junction bases unmatched: 5. The germline V gene encodes CDR1 LNHDA and CDR2 SQIVND (reference sequence). CDR3 DNA: TGTGCCAGTACTCGTCGGGGGGGGAACACCGGGGAGCTGTTTTTT. It codes for CASTRRGGNTGELFF.

This clone has a single count. V and J are TRBV7-2 and TRBJ1-2, with 8 nucleotides matching TRBD1. The CDR3 runs 16 residues. The junction had 11 bases not matched to a gene; V was cut back by 5 bases and J by 3 bases. Germline assignment: CDR1 SGHTA and CDR2 FQGNSA. The CDR3 nucleotides are TGTGCCAGCAGCAACTCACAGGGGGGGTTGGACTATGGCTACACCTTC. Amino acids: CASSNSQGGLDYGYTF.

The chain joins TRBV6-5 to TRBJ1-4; 8 bases match TRBD1. Trimming cost V 2 bases and J 3 bases; bases outside gene matches: 5. Germline V gene lookup returns CDR1 MNHEY and CDR2 SVGAGI. The CDR3 extends over 16 amino acids. The CDR3 sequence: CASSYGQGGSNEKLFF. CDR3 in DNA: TGTGCCAGCAGTTACGGACAGGGCGGATCTAATGAAAAACTGTTTTTT.

The chain carries TRBV19 and TRBJ2-7; D might be TRBD2 (6 bases). Trimming removed 3 bases from V and 2 bases from J, with 14 bases in between. The CDR3 consists of 15 residues. The V gene's germline CDR1 is LNHDA and CDR2 SQIVND (reference sequence). The CDR3: CASSMGGRDTYEQYF. For the CDR3, the DNA is TGTGCCAGTAGTATGGGGGGACGGGATACCTACGAGCAGTACTTC. Full variable domain (outside the CDR3, taken from reference TRBV19 and TRBJ2-7): DGGITQSPKYLFRKEGQNVTLSCEQNLNHDAMYWYRQDPGQGLRLIYYSQIVNDFQKGDIAEGYSVSREKKESFPLTVTSAQKNPTAFYLCASSMGGRDTYEQYFGPGTRLTVT.

The V and J genes are TRBV4-3 and TRBJ2-1; D call uncertain. CDR3 length: 16 residues. The V gene lost 0 bases and the J gene lost 0 bases, with 9 bases spanning the gap. Germline lookup yields CDR1 LGHNA and CDR2 YSLEER. CDR3 residues: CASSQDLASSYNEQFF. CDR3 in DNA: TGCGCCAGCAGCCAAGATCTCGCGAGCTCCTACAATGAGCAGTTCTTC.

J is TRBJ1-1 and V is TRBV5-4, with 10 bases lining up with TRBD1. The CDR3 consists of 15 residues. In germline, CDR1 is SGHNT, CDR2 YYREEE (reference sequence). The J segment lost 1 base and the V segment lost 4 bases, leaving 4 bases of the junction unmatched. As DNA, the CDR3 is TGTGCCAGCAGCGAGACAGGGGGCTGGAACACTGAAGCTTTCTTT. As protein: CASSETGGWNTEAFF. The full variable domain, rest sourced from reference TRBV5-4 and TRBJ1-1, is ETGVTQSPTHLIKTRGQQVTLRCSSQSGHNTVSWYQQALGQGPQFIFQYYREEENGRGNFPPRFSGLQFPNYSSELNVNALELDDSALYLCASSETGGWNTEAFFGQGTRLTVV.

The J gene is TRBJ2-7, the V gene TRBV10-3; D is ambiguous. The germline gives CDR1 ENHRY, CDR2 SYGVKD. Trimming removed 7 bases from V and 4 bases from J, with 14 bases in between. The CDR3 sequence is 13 residues long. The CDR3 reads CAIMSQATYEQYF. CDR3 DNA sequence: TGTGCCATCATGTCTCAGGCGACTTACGAGCAGTACTTC.

CDR3 bases: TGCAGTTCAAGTAGCACAGATACGCAGTATTTT. This codes for CSSSSTDTQYF. This sequence joins TRBV20-1 and TRBJ2-3; the D is unclear. CDR1 is DFQATT and CDR2 is SNEGSKA in the germline V gene (reference sequence). Deletions cut 8 bases from V and 0 bases from J, with 6 bases between. This CDR3 spans 11 amino acids.

J is TRBJ2-3 and V is TRBV28; D call uncertain. V was cut by 3 bases and J by 0 bases, with 13 bases left in between. The CDR3 covers 16 residues. Looked up from germline, CDR1 is MDHEN and CDR2 is SYDVKM. The DNA of the CDR3 is TGTGCCAGCAGTTTCGCACGGACCTTTAGCACAGATACGCAGTATTTT. Translation: CASSFARTFSTDTQYF.

The genes are TRBV29-1 and TRBJ2-1; the D gene could be TRBD1 or TRBD2 (5 bases each). This CDR3 comprises 11 residues. The V end was cut by 4 bases, the J end by 7 bases, with 8 bases between. Germline values: CDR1 SQVTM, CDR2 ANQGSEA. As DNA, the CDR3 is TGCAGCGTTGCCAGGGAGAATGAGCAGTTCTTC. As protein: CSVARENEQFF.

V is TRBV10-3 and J is TRBJ2-7; a possible D gene is TRBD1 (6 bases). V lost 10 bases to trimming and J lost 1 base, with 17 bases between them. The CDR3 length is 14 residues. Germline V gene data show CDR1 as ENHRY and CDR2 as SYGVKD. The CDR3 DNA reads as TGTGCCACGGCCGAAGGGGGTGCGTCCTACGAGCAGTACTTC. Translating gives CATAEGGASYEQYF.

A single count supports this clone. The chain has TRBV5-1 and TRBJ2-6; D is uncertain. The V and J ends lost 8 bases and 0 bases respectively, with 12 bases between them. Germline CDR1 reads SGHRS; CDR2 reads YFSETQ. This CDR3 is 15 amino acids long. The DNA for the CDR3 is TGCGCCAGTGCCCCTGTAGTCTCTGGGGCCAACGTCCTGACTTTC. Translation: CASAPVVSGANVLTF.

With respect to this clone: Germline and junction disagree at one end, which may indicate a read error. The sample contains more than one DNA sequence encoding this CDR3. V gene TRBV4-1 combines with J gene TRBJ2-7; weak D call: TRBD1 (5 bases). The CDR3 loop spans 15 amino acids. Per germline, CDR1 MGHRA and CDR2 YSYEKL. Here the CDR3 reads CASSQWGLLSYEQYF. CDR3 bases: TGCGCCAGCAGCCAGTGGGGCCTCCTCTCCTACGAGCAATACTTC.

This rearrangement joins TRBV5-1 to TRBJ2-5; D call uncertain. Trimming took 6 bases from V and 1 from J, leaving 10 bases between them. The CDR3 covers 13 residues. CDR1 is SGHRS and CDR2 is YFSETQ in the germline V gene. CDR3 coding DNA: TGCGCCAGCAATTTAGACGTCCAAGAGACCCAGTACTTC. Amino acids: CASNLDVQETQYF.

This chain links TRBV19 with TRBJ1-1; D uncertain. Germline values: CDR1 LNHDA, CDR2 SQIVND (reference sequence). The CDR3 loop spans 12 amino acids. Trimming removed 5 bases at V and 1 base at J, with 5 bases between. The DNA for the CDR3 is TGTGCCAGTAGTTATTGGAACACTGAAGCTTTCTTT. It yields the protein CASSYWNTEAFF.

V gene TRBV11-1 combines with J gene TRBJ2-3, with D unclear. The germline CDR1 and CDR2 sequences are SGHAT and FQDESV (reference sequence). The V end lost 4 bases, the J end lost 3 bases, and 11 bases lay between the germline ends. CDR3 size: 14 residues. The CDR3 reads CASSSGYRTDTQYF. The CDR3, as DNA: TGTGCCAGCAGCTCAGGATATAGGACAGATACGCAGTATTTT.